This T cell receptor (beta chain) appears in the sequencing data of a study of T cell repertoires in cytomegalovirus infection. Overall study findings and caveats: HLA-C-restricted CMV clonotypes gave the most frequent clonotype in two of eight donors.

The germline gives CDR1 KGHSH, CDR2 LQKENI. V shed 2 bases and J 7 bases; nucleotides not matched to a gene: 9. This CDR3 has 17 amino acids. A word on this clonotype: The antigen is not known.

Using its own MiXCR run on the reads, TCRdb lists one record per CDR3 protein. The table has approximately 110,000 distinct CDR3 sequences, around 45% seen once. This specimen consisted of CD8+ T cells from cultured PBMCs, obtained from culture after CMV antigen stimulation. This receptor was obtained from a human donor in good health (CMV status not recorded). Some clones in this sample may be carry-over from other donors' samples. V usage is TRBV18 and J usage is TRBJ2-1; 12 nucleotides align to TRBD2. The CDR3 is CASSPIPSGGAENEQFF. The CDR3 nucleotides are TGTGCCAGCTCACCAATTCCTAGCGGGGGGGCCGAAAATGAGCAGTTCTTC.